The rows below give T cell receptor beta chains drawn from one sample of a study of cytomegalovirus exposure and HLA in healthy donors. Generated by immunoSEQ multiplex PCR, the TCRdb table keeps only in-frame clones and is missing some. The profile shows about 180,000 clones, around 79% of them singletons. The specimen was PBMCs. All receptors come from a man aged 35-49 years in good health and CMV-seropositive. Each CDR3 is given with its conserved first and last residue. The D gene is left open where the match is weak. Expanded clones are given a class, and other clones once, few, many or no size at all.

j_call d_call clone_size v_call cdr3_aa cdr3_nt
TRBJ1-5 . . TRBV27 CASSYRDQPQHF TGTGCCAGCAGTTACAGGGATCAGCCCCAGCATTTT
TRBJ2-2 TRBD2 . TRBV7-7 CASSSTSGNAGELFF TGTGCTAGCAGCTCTACTAGCGGGAACGCCGGGGAGCTGTTTTTT
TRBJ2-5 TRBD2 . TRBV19 CASSPSRTSGRETQYF TGTGCCAGTAGTCCTTCCCGGACTAGCGGGAGAGAGACCCAGTACTTC
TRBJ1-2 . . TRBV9 CASSVGGGQEASGYTF TGTGCCAGCAGCGTAGGGGGGGGGCAGGAAGCTTCAGGCTACACCTTC
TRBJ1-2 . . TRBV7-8 CASSPTANYGYTF TGTGCCAGCAGCCCGACAGCGAACTATGGCTACACCTTC
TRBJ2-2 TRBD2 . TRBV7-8 CASMRSSGPTGELFF TGTGCCAGCATGAGGTCTAGCGGCCCCACCGGGGAGCTGTTTTTT
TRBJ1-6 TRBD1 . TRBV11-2 CASSLIFPGQNSPLHF TGTGCCAGCAGCTTAATCTTCCCGGGACAGAATTCACCCCTCCACTTT
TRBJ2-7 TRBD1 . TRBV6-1 CASSGGTGGRYEQYF TGTGCCAGCAGTGGTGGGACAGGGGGCCGCTACGAGCAGTACTTC
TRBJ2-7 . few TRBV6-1 CASSELGRYEQYF TGTGCCAGCAGTGAACTGGGGAGGTACGAGCAGTACTTC
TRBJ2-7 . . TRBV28 CASSLLGTFEQYF TGTGCCAGCAGTTTACTAGGCACATTCGAGCAGTACTTC
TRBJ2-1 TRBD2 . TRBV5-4 CASSPPSGSSYNEQFF TGTGCCAGCAGCCCACCTAGCGGGAGCTCCTACAATGAGCAGTTCTTC
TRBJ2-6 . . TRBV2 CASRQGAAGANVLTF TGTGCCAGCAGACAGGGAGCGGCTGGGGCCAACGTCCTGACTTTC
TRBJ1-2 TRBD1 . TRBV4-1 CASSQVARGDYGYTF TGCGCCAGCAGCCAAGTAGCCAGGGGGGACTATGGCTACACCTTC
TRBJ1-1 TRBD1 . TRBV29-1 CSVGGTGGLNTEAFF TGCAGCGTTGGGGGGACAGGTGGATTGAACACTGAAGCTTTCTTT
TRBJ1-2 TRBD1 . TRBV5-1 CASSLSGTGYGYTF TGCGCCAGCAGCTTGTCCGGGACAGGCTATGGCTACACCTTC
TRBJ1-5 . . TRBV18 CASSPGDNNQPQHF TGTGCCAGCTCACCGGGGGACAACAATCAGCCCCAGCATTTT
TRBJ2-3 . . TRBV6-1 CASREGQSTDTQYF TGTGCCAGCAGGGAGGGACAGAGCACAGATACGCAGTATTTT